What follows are 9 T cell receptor beta chains derived from one specimen sequenced in a study of spatial heterogeneity in lung cancer (dated by TCRdb to about 2019). Library creation used 5' RACE. TCRdb lists the instrument as NextSeq 500. TCRdb itself trimmed the public reads at Q25 with fastp, ran MiXCR and retained productive beta chains. CDR3 protein duplicates are merged, each entry listing the most common genes and DNA. Present in this sample are about 2,500 distinct CDR3 sequences, approximately 13% of which were seen just once. Approximately 50% of the sample rests with the top ten. The sample's time point label, decoded: sample taken at primary tumor resection. Whole RNA extracted from tumor and nontumor lung tissue, or from cryopreserved PBMC samples, was used for TCR sequencing without cell sorting. Source: PBMCs, taken at surgery. Source of these receptors: a male donor with early-stage non-small cell lung cancer.

Ten or more counts support this clonotype. This CDR3 is CASSFSGTGTQYF. The CDR3 nucleotides read TGTGCCAGCAGCTTTTCCGGGACAGGGACCCAGTACTTC. The chain has TRBV5-6 and TRBJ2-5, with 8 bases matching TRBD1. Germline assignment: CDR1 SGHDT and CDR2 YYEEEE. J gave up 7 bases and V 2 bases, and 4 bases lay outside the gene matches. The CDR3 totals 13 residues.

This clonotype came up many times. This sequence joins TRBV19 and TRBJ2-6; D gene unclear. CDR3 length: 16 amino acids. CDR1 is LNHDA and CDR2 is SQIVND in the germline V gene (reference sequence). Deletions cut 3 bases from V and 0 bases from J, with 9 bases between. CDR3 region: CASSIIRSSGANVLTF. The CDR3 nucleotides read TGTGCCAGTAGTATTATCCGAAGCTCTGGGGCCAACGTCCTGACTTTC.

This clonotype showed up many times. The chain joins TRBV11-1 to TRBJ2-7, with D unresolved. Looked up from germline, CDR1 is SGHAT and CDR2 is FQDESV (reference sequence). This CDR3 has 13 amino acids. V was clipped by 5 bases and J by 3 bases, with 11 bases between them. This CDR3 reads CASSLGPNYEQYF. CDR3 nucleotides: TGTGCCAGCAGCCTCGGACCTAACTACGAGCAGTACTTC.

Within the sample, this clonotype is medium-sized. This chain's CDR3 is CASSSTHLNTEAFF. The CDR3 DNA is TGTGCCAGCAGCTCGACTCATCTCAACACTGAAGCTTTCTTT. This chain connects TRBV7-9 to TRBJ1-1; D ambiguous. This CDR3 is 14 amino acids long. Germline V gene lookup returns CDR1 SEHNR and CDR2 FQNEAQ (reference sequence). The germline V and J ends were trimmed by 4 bases and 2 bases, with 11 bases remaining between them.

This clonotype has more than one count but fewer than ten. This chain uses TRBV19 with TRBJ1-5; TRBD1 matches at 8 bases. With V trimmed by 8 bases and J by 2 bases, 5 bases remained unmatched. This CDR3 is 14 amino acids long. The germline V gene has CDR1 LNHDA and CDR2 SQIVND (reference sequence). CDR3 in amino acids: CASATGGGNQPQHF. The CDR3 DNA reads as TGTGCCAGTGCCACAGGGGGGGGCAATCAGCCCCAGCATTTT.

This clonotype has a count of ten or more. This chain connects TRBV2 to TRBJ2-7; 7 nucleotides line up with TRBD2. The ends lost 8 bases at V and 4 bases at J; junction bases unmatched: 8. The germline CDR1 and CDR2 sequences are SNHLY and FYNNEI. This CDR3 has 13 amino acids. This chain's CDR3 is CASWEGSHYEQYF. The CDR3 coding sequence is TGTGCCAGCTGGGAGGGGAGCCATTACGAGCAGTACTTC.

This clonotype is medium-sized (0.01 to 0.1%). The rearrangement uses TRBV11-2 and TRBJ2-1; 13 bases map to TRBD2. J lost 4 bases, V lost 5 bases, and 2 bases had no gene match. CDR3 size: 15 residues. Looked up from germline, CDR1 is SGHAT and CDR2 is FQNNGV. The CDR3 is CASSTGLAGYNEQFF. The CDR3 DNA sequence: TGTGCCAGCAGCACGGGACTAGCGGGATACAATGAGCAGTTCTTC.

This clonotype was observed at least ten times. The rearrangement links TRBV11-2 to TRBJ1-1, with unresolved D. V lost 4 bases, J lost 1 base, and 10 bases lay in between. The CDR3 consists of 14 residues. Germline V gives CDR1 SGHAT, CDR2 FQNNGV. The CDR3 DNA sequence: TGTGCCAGCAGCTCTGGACCCGCGAACACTGAAGCTTTCTTT. Translating it yields CASSSGPANTEAFF.

The table lists this clonotype with many counts. The rearrangement uses TRBV4-2 and TRBJ2-7, with TRBD2 matching over 7 bases. V was pared by 0 bases and J by 6 bases, with 2 bases of the junction left unmatched. Germline V gene lookup returns CDR1 LGHNA and CDR2 YNFKEQ. This CDR3 contains 13 residues. This CDR3 is CASSQDLAVEQYF. The CDR3 region has the DNA TGTGCCAGCAGCCAAGATCTAGCGGTCGAGCAGTACTTC.